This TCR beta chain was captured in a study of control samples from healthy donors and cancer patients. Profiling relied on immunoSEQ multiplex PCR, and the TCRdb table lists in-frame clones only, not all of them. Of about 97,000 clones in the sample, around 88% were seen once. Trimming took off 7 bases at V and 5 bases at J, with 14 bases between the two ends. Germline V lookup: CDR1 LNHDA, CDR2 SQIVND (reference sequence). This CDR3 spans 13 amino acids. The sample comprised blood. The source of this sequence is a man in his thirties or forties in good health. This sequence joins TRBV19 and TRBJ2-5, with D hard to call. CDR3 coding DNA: TGTGCCAGTAAAACACCTTCAGCGGAGACCCAGTACTTC. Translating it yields CASKTPSAETQYF.